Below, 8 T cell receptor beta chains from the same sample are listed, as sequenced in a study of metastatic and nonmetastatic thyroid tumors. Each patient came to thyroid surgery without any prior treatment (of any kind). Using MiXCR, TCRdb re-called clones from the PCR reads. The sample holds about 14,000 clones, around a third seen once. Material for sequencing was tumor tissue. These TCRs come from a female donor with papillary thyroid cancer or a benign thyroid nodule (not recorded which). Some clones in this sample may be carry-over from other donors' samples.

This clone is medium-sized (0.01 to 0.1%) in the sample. DNA of the CDR3: TGTGCCAGCAGTCAAAGGACAGGGGGGGTCAATGAGCAGTTCTTC. This translates into CASSQRTGGVNEQFF. The gene calls are TRBV6-1 and TRBJ2-1; 10 bases match TRBD1. This CDR3 contains 15 residues. Germline loops: CDR1 MNHNS, CDR2 SASEGT. With 5 bases clipped from V and 6 bases from J, the junction kept 7 bases outside the gene matches.

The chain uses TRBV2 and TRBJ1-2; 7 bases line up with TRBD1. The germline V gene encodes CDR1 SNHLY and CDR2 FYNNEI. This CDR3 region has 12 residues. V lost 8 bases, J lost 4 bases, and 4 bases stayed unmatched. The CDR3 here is CASWGQSYGYTF. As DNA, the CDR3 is TGTGCCAGCTGGGGACAGTCCTATGGCTACACCTTC.

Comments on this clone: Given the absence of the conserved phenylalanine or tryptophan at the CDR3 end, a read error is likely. CDR3 DNA: TGTGCCAGCTCACCACCTCCGGGATTTAACTATGGCTACACCATC. Translation: CASSPPPGFNYGYTI. This chain uses TRBV18 with TRBJ1-2; D gene uncertain. CDR1 and CDR2 (germline): KGHSH, LQKENI. The CDR3 extends over 15 amino acids. The ends were cut back, 0 bases at V and 1 base at J, with 9 bases in the middle.

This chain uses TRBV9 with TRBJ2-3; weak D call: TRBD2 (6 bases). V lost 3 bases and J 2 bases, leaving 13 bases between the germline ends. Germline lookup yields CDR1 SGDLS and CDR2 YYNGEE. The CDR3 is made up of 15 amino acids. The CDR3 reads CASSESGLYTDTQYF. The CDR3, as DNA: TGTGCCAGCAGCGAATCGGGACTTTACACAGATACGCAGTATTTT.

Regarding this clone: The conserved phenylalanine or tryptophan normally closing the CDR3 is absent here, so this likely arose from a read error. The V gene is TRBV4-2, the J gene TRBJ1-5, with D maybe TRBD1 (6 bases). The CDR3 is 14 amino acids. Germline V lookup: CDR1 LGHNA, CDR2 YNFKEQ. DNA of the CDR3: TGTGGCTGCAGCCAAGAGGCAGGACAGAAGCCCCAGCATTTA. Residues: CGCSQEAGQKPQHL.

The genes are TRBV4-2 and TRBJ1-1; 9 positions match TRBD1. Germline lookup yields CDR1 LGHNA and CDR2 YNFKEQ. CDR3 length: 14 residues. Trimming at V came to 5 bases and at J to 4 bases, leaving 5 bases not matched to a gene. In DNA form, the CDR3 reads TGTGCCAGCAGCACCGGGACAGGGCTCACTGAAGCTTTCTTT. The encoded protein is CASSTGTGLTEAFF.

The CDR3 here is CASSQVGDRAGGYTF. As DNA, the CDR3 is TGTGCCAGCAGCCAAGTTGGGGACAGGGCGGGTGGCTACACCTTC. This rearrangement joins TRBV4-2 to TRBJ1-2; 9 positions agree with TRBD1. The CDR3 loop spans 15 amino acids. Germline loops: CDR1 LGHNA, CDR2 YNFKEQ. V shed 1 base, J shed 7 bases, and the junction held 7 bases outside the gene matches.

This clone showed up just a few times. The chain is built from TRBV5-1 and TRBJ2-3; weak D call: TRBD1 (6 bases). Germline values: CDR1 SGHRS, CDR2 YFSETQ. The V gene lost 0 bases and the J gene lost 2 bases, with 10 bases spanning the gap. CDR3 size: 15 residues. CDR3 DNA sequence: TGCGCCAGCAGCTTGGAACAGGGATACACAGATACGCAGTATTTT. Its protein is CASSLEQGYTDTQYF.